This T cell receptor beta chain was found in a study of blood T cell repertoires in COVID-19. Study-level background: From T cells, B-cell-depleted T cells, or PBMCs came the material, which was cDNA or gDNA.

The data were produced by immunoSEQ multiplex PCR, yet TCRdb's version contains in-frame clones alone and is incomplete. Here the sample spans 260,000 or so clones, more than 70% being singletons. Sequencing was done on a sample of peripheral blood. The TCR originated in a man at least 80 years old with acute or convalescent COVID-19.

The CDR3 is CAWGQNGGGWNEKLFF. The CDR3 region has the DNA TGTGCCTGGGGACAAAACGGGGGAGGTTGGAATGAAAAACTGTTTTTT. J is TRBJ1-4 and V is TRBV30, with D perhaps TRBD1 (5 bases). The V and J ends lost 5 bases and 5 bases respectively, with 21 bases between them. This CDR3 has 16 amino acids. CDR1 and CDR2 (germline): GTSNPN, SVGIG (reference sequence).